A single sample gave rise to the 2 T cell receptor beta chains below, sequenced in a study of control samples from healthy donors and cancer patients. Repertoires were generated with immunoSEQ multiplex PCR, while TCRdb's copy carries only in-frame clones and drops some. The table shows approximately 150,000 clones, with 93% occurring only once. Input material: blood. These TCRs come from a man younger than 35 in good health.

The chain has TRBV27 and TRBJ1-1; 8 positions agree with TRBD1. Unmatched junction bases numbered 4, after V lost 6 bases and J lost 4 bases. Germline V gene data show CDR1 as MNHEY and CDR2 as SMNVEV (reference sequence). This CDR3 region has 13 residues. For the CDR3, the DNA is TGTGCCAGCAGCTGGACAGGGTCCACTGAAGCTTTCTTT. Residues: CASSWTGSTEAFF.

The chain has TRBV5-4 and TRBJ2-7, with D possibly being TRBD1 or TRBD2 (5 bases each). CDR3 length equals 18 residues. Per the germline V gene, CDR1 is SGHNT and CDR2 is YYREEE (reference sequence). Trimming removed 3 bases at V and 1 base at J, with 23 bases between. The CDR3 here is CASSYPGPERRRSYEQYF. The CDR3 DNA reads as TGTGCCAGCAGCTACCCGGGACCCGAGCGTCGTCGGTCCTACGAGCAGTACTTC.